The TCR beta chain described here comes from a study of graft-versus-host responses after intestinal transplantation. Study-level information: Transplants given to recipients were multivisceral, liver-intestinal, or isolated intestinal. Study results and caveats: Investigators detected GvH clones in recipient marrow, with some emerging earlier in ileum or blood.

The CDR3 is 15 residues long. The V gene end was trimmed by 6 bases and the J gene end by 1 base; junction bases not matched to a gene: 3. The germline CDR1 and CDR2 sequences are MNHEY and SVGAGI. TCRdb's copy holds only in-frame clones and misses some; the assay was immunoSEQ multiplex PCR. This table has around 97,000 clones, over 85% appearing once. Remarks on this clone: Antigen unknown.

This sequence joins TRBV6-5 and TRBJ2-5; 12 bases match TRBD2. Sequencing was performed on unstimulated CD8+ T cells sorted from spleen or lymph node cells, taken before intestinal transplant. This TCR came from a human donor who received an intestinal transplant. DNA of the CDR3: TGTGCCAGCAGCAGGACTAGCGGGATCCAAGAGACCCAGTACTTC. Its translation: CASSRTSGIQETQYF.